The clone carrying this T cell receptor beta chain has a count of ten or more. The data originate from a study of blood T cell repertoires in COVID-19. Across the study: In each case, the material was cDNA or gDNA derived from T cells, B-cell-depleted T cells, or PBMCs.

In the source study's methods: Counts of nucleated cells, estimated from reference gene primer amplification, were obtained. Sequencing was performed with immunoSEQ multiplex PCR; in TCRdb, only in-frame clones are kept and a portion is missing. V, J and clone size are taken as reported in that table, and D and trimming were inferred from the DNA itself. This sample has around 150,000 clones, with roughly four fifths found just once. CDR1 and CDR2 (germline): LGHDT, YNNKEL (reference sequence). V was clipped by 8 bases and J by 9 bases; unmatched bases: 6. CDR3 size: 14 residues. The genes are TRBV3-1 (or the pseudogene TRBV3-2) and TRBJ2-1; 14 nucleotides agree with TRBD2. Sequencing was done on a sample of peripheral blood. The clonotype originates from a woman aged 60 to 75 with acute or convalescent COVID-19. DNA of the CDR3: TGTGCCAGCTTAGGGACTAGCGGGAGACTTGAGCAGTTCTTC. It translates to CASLGTSGRLEQFF.